The 23 T cell receptor beta chains below come from one sample, sequenced in a study of monozygotic twins with inflammatory bowel disease. Reprocessing the 5' RACE reads, TCRdb reports a single entry for every CDR3 protein and omits DNA. The sample data list roughly 160,000 distinct CDR3 sequences. Sample: blood. All receptors come from a human donor with ulcerative colitis or Crohn's disease, or a healthy co-twin of an affected twin (not recorded which).

V usage is TRBV5-1 and J usage is TRBJ1-4. The CDR3 extends over 21 amino acids. Germline V gives CDR1 SGHRS, CDR2 YFSETQ. CDR3 residues: CASSLVGVIHRGSTTNEKLFF.

The chain recombines TRBV5-1 with TRBJ2-2; TCRdb's D call, TRBD1, is unchecked because there is no DNA. Germline V gene data show CDR1 as SGHRS and CDR2 as YFSETQ. The length of the CDR3 is 16 residues. The CDR3 spells CASSLVWDKYTGELFF.

The V gene is TRBV2, the J gene TRBJ2-1; TCRdb calls TRBD1, which cannot be checked without DNA. Germline V lookup: CDR1 SNHLY, CDR2 FYNNEI. The CDR3 totals 14 residues. The CDR3 loop is CASRGQGSYNEQFF.

This chain joins TRBV12-3 or TRBV12-4 and TRBJ2-5. CDR3 length: 12 amino acids. Here the CDR3 reads CASSFFAETQYF.

The J gene is TRBJ2-1, the V gene TRBV29-1. CDR1 is SQVTM, CDR2 ANQGSEA, per germline. The CDR3 spans 12 residues. CDR3 protein: CSVVGQRNEQFF.

The rearrangement links TRBV30 to TRBJ2-7. Germline CDR1 and CDR2: GTSNPN and SVGIG (reference sequence). This CDR3 has 14 residues. The CDR3 loop reads CAWRYGSLTYEQYF.

CDR3 region: CASSLNGVTGELFF. The chain joins TRBV7-9 to TRBJ2-2. Germline V gene lookup returns CDR1 SEHNR and CDR2 FQNEAQ (reference sequence). This CDR3 contains 14 residues.

This chain connects TRBV18 to TRBJ1-2. This CDR3 has 14 amino acids. Germline CDR1 and CDR2: KGHSH and LQKENI. CDR3 sequence reads: CASSPGPTRNGYTF.

The chain uses TRBV18 and TRBJ2-2; lacking DNA, the TRBD1 call made by TCRdb goes unchecked. From germline, CDR1 is KGHSH and CDR2 LQKENI. This CDR3 comprises 16 residues. CDR3 protein: CASSPQQGARTGELFF. Full variable domain (outside the CDR3, taken from reference TRBV18 and TRBJ2-2): NAGVMQNPRHLVRRRGQEARLRCSPMKGHSHVYWYRQLPEEGLKFMVYLQKENIIDESGMPKERFSAEFPKEGPSILRIQQVVRGDSAAYFCASSPQQGARTGELFFGEGSRLTVL.

The chain combines TRBV4-1 with TRBJ1-2; TCRdb's D call, TRBD1, is unchecked because there is no DNA. Germline-derived CDR1 and CDR2 are MGHRA and YSYEKL. The length of the CDR3 is 13 residues. CDR3 residues: CASSQGQDYGYTF.

The V gene is TRBV20-1, the J gene TRBJ1-5; TCRdb reports TRBD1, a call that lacks DNA to check it against. From germline, CDR1 is DFQATT and CDR2 SNEGSKA (reference sequence). The CDR3 has 14 residues. The chain's CDR3 is CSARGGGGNQPQHF.

This chain connects TRBV5-1 to TRBJ1-1; TCRdb reports TRBD1, a call that lacks DNA to check it against. The germline CDR1 and CDR2 sequences are SGHRS and YFSETQ. The CDR3 extends over 15 amino acids. This chain's CDR3 is CASSSSPGVNTEAFF.

The gene calls are TRBV20-1 and TRBJ2-2; TCRdb calls TRBD1, which cannot be checked without DNA. Germline CDR1 DFQATT, CDR2 SNEGSKA (reference sequence). CDR3 length: 16 residues. CDR3: CSARPGQGFNTGELFF.

This chain uses TRBV2 with TRBJ1-2; TCRdb calls TRBD1, which cannot be checked without DNA. This CDR3 spans 15 amino acids. Germline V CDR1 and CDR2: SNHLY, FYNNEI. The CDR3 protein is CASSERARGEYGYTF.

The chain is built from TRBV5-5 and TRBJ1-6; lacking DNA, the TRBD1 call made by TCRdb goes unchecked. The CDR3 runs 16 residues. Germline V gene data show CDR1 as SGHKS and CDR2 as YYEKEE (reference sequence). CDR3 in amino acids: CASSLAMRGSDSPLHF. Variable domain in full (rest from reference TRBV5-5 and TRBJ1-6): DAGVTQSPTHLIKTRGQQVTLRCSPISGHKSVSWYQQVLGQGPQFIFQYYEKEERGRGNFPDRFSARQFPNYSSELNVNALLLGDSALYLCASSLAMRGSDSPLHFGNGTRLTVT.

The genes are TRBV11-2 and TRBJ1-2; TCRdb indicates TRBD1, and absent DNA this call remains unverified. This CDR3 has 15 residues. Looked up from germline, CDR1 is SGHAT and CDR2 is FQNNGV. The CDR3 reads CASSLWAGSDYGYTF. Supplemented by reference TRBV11-2 and TRBJ1-2, the full variable domain reads EAGVAQSPRYKIIEKRQSVAFWCNPISGHATLYWYQQILGQGPKLLIQFQNNGVVDDSQLPKDRFSAERLKGVDSTLKIQPAKLEDSAVYLCASSLWAGSDYGYTFGSGTRLTVV.

This chain joins TRBV5-4 and TRBJ1-1. CDR1 and CDR2 (germline): SGHNT, YYREEE (reference sequence). The CDR3 is 12 residues long. The CDR3 loop is CATKQSLSEAFF.

The gene calls are TRBV20-1 and TRBJ2-5; checking the TCRdb D call of TRBD2 is not possible without DNA. This CDR3 is built from 17 residues. Germline values: CDR1 DFQATT, CDR2 SNEGSKA (reference sequence). CDR3 protein: CSARAPGLAGGLETQYF.

The CDR3: CASSLWDSQRETQYF. The rearrangement uses TRBV5-1 and TRBJ2-5; no DNA is available, so the TRBD1 call from TCRdb remains unchecked. CDR3 length equals 15 residues. CDR1 and CDR2 from the germline V gene are SGHRS and YFSETQ. The full variable domain, rest sourced from reference TRBV5-1 and TRBJ2-5, is KAGVTQTPRYLIKTRGQQVTLSCSPISGHRSVSWYQQTPGQGLQFLFEYFSETQRNKGNFPGRFSGRQFSNSRSEMNVSTLELGDSALYLCASSLWDSQRETQYFGPGTRLLVL.

The chain uses TRBV5-6 and TRBJ1-1; TCRdb proposes TRBD1, but this gene call is untestable without DNA. CDR1 SGHDT and CDR2 YYEEEE come from the germline V gene. The CDR3 runs to 13 residues. This chain's CDR3 is CASSSGPNTEAFF.

J is TRBJ2-7 and V is TRBV11-2; the TCRdb D gene call, TRBD2, has no DNA to confirm it. The germline CDR1 and CDR2 sequences are SGHAT and FQNNGV. The CDR3 loop spans 16 amino acids. This CDR3 reads CASSLDLPSGTGEQYF.

The chain links TRBV5-4 to TRBJ2-1; TCRdb returns TRBD2, unconfirmable since there is no DNA. Germline CDR1 is SGHNT and CDR2 is YYREEE (reference sequence). The CDR3 length is 17 residues. CDR3 protein: CASSLIAGGPVVNEQFF. The complete variable domain, with remaining parts taken from reference TRBV5-4 and TRBJ2-1, reads ETGVTQSPTHLIKTRGQQVTLRCSSQSGHNTVSWYQQALGQGPQFIFQYYREEENGRGNFPPRFSGLQFPNYSSELNVNALELDDSALYLCASSLIAGGPVVNEQFFGPGTRLTVL.

The V call is TRBV5-1, the J call TRBJ1-2. The CDR3 contains 14 residues. Germline V gives CDR1 SGHRS, CDR2 YFSETQ. The CDR3: CASSSRGLAYGYTF.